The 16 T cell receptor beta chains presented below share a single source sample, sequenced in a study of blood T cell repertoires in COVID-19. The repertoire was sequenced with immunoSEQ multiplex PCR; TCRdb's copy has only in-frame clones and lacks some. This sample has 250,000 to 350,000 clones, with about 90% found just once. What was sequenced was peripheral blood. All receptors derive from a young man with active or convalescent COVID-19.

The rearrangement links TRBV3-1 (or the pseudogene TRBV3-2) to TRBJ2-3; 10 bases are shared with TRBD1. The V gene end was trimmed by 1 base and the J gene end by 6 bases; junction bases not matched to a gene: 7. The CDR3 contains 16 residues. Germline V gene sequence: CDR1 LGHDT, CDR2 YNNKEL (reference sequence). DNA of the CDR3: TGTGCCAGCAGCCAAGCCCGGACAGGGGGTTCGGATACGCAGTATTTT. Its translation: CASSQARTGGSDTQYF.

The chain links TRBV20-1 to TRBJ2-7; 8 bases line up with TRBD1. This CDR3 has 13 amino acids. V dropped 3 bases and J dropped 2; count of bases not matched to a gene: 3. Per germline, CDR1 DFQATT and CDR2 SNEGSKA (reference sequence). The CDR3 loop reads CSASGQGTYEQYF. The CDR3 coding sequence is TGCAGTGCTAGTGGACAGGGAACCTACGAGCAGTACTTC.

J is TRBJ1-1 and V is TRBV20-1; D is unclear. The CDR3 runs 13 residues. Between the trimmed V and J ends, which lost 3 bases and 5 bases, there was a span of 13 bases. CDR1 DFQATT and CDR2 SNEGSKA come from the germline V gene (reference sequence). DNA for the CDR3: TGCAGTGCTAGTAGCGGGGTTCAAACTGAAGCTTTCTTT. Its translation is CSASSGVQTEAFF.

The CDR3 DNA sequence: TGTGCCAGCAAGCGGGATGGGACTAATGAAAAACTGTTTTTT. Protein: CASKRDGTNEKLFF. The V and J genes are TRBV11-2 and TRBJ1-4; D not certain. V dropped 7 bases and J dropped 2 bases, with 11 bases sitting between them. Germline V CDR1 and CDR2: SGHAT, FQNNGV. CDR3 size: 14 residues.

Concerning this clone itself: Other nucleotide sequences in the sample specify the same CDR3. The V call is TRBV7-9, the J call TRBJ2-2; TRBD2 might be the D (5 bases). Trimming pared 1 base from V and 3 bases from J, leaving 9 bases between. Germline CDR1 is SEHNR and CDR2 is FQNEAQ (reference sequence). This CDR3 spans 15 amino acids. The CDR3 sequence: CASSLGGSYTGELFF. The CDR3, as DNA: TGTGCCAGCAGCTTAGGAGGGTCCTACACCGGGGAGCTGTTTTTT.

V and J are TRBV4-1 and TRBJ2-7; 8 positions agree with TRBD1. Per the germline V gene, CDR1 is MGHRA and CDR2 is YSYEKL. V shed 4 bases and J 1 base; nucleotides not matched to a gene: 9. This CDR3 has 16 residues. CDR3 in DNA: TGCGCCAGCAGCCGCGCCGGGACAGGCCCTTCCTACGAGCAGTACTTC. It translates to CASSRAGTGPSYEQYF.

CDR3 loop: CASSPLPGQGGETQYF. Here the CDR3 DNA reads TGTGCCAGCAGCCCATTACCGGGACAGGGTGGAGAGACCCAGTACTTC. The chain links TRBV7-7 to TRBJ2-5; TRBD1 aligns across 9 bases. After removal of 5 bases from V and 4 bases from J, the junction contained 11 bases not matched to a gene. CDR1 and CDR2 (germline): SSHAT, FNYEAQ (reference sequence). The CDR3 sequence is 16 residues long.

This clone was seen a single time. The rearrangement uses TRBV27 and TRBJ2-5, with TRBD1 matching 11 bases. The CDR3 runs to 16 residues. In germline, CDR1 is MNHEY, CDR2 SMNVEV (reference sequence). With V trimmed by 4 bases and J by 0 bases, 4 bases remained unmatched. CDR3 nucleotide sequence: TGTGCCAGCAGTTCCCGGGACAGGGGGTACCAAGAGACCCAGTACTTC. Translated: CASSSRDRGYQETQYF.

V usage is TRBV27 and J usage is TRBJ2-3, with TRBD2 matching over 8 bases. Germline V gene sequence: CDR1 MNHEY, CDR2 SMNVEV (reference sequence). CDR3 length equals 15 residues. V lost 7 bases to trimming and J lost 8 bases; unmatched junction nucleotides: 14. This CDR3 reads CASIPHGGDRVTQYF. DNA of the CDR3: TGTGCCAGCATCCCGCACGGGGGGGATCGGGTTACGCAGTATTTT.

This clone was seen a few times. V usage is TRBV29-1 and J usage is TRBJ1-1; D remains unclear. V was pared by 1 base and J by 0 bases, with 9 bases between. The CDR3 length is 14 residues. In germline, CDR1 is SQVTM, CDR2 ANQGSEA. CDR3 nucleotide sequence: TGCAGCGTTGAAGTTCCTCCTATGAACACTGAAGCTTTCTTT. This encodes CSVEVPPMNTEAFF. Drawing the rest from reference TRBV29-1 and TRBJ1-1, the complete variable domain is SAVISQKPSRDICQRGTSLTIQCQVDSQVTMMFWYRQQPGQSLTLIATANQGSEATYESGFVIDKFPISRPNLTFSTLTVSNMSPEDSSIYLCSVEVPPMNTEAFFGQGTRLTVV.

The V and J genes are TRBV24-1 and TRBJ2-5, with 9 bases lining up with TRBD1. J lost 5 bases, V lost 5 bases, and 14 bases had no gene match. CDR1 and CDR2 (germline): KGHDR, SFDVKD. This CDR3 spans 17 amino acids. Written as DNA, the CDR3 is TGTGCCACCAGTGGCCCCATCGGGACAGGGCAGAGGGAGACCCAGTACTTC. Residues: CATSGPIGTGQRETQYF.

The CDR3 coding sequence is TGCGCCAGCAGCCAAGCAGGGGTCCACACCGGGGAGCTGTTTTTT. It specifies CASSQAGVHTGELFF. This chain uses TRBV4-3 with TRBJ2-2; D may be TRBD1 (6 bases). In germline, CDR1 is LGHNA, CDR2 YSLEER. V lost 1 base, J lost 3 bases, and 9 bases lay in between. The CDR3 is 15 amino acids.

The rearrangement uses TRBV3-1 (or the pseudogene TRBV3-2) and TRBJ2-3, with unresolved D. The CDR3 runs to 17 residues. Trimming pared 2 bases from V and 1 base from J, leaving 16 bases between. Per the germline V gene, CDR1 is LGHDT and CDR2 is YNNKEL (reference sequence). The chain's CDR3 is CASSQYTGLSGTDTQYF. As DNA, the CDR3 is TGTGCCAGCAGCCAATATACTGGCCTAAGCGGCACAGATACGCAGTATTTT.

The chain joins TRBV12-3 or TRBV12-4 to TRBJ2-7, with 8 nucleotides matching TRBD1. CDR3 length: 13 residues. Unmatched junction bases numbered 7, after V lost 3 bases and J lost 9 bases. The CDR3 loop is CASSFGTGAGQYF. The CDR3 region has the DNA TGTGCCAGCAGTTTTGGGACAGGAGCTGGGCAGTACTTC.

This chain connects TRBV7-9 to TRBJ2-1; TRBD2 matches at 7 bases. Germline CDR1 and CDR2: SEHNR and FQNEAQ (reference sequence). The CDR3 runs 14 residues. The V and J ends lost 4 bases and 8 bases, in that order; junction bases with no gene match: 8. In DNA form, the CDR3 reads TGTGCCAGCAGCTCCGCGACTAGCCCCCATGAGCAGTTCTTC. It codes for CASSSATSPHEQFF.

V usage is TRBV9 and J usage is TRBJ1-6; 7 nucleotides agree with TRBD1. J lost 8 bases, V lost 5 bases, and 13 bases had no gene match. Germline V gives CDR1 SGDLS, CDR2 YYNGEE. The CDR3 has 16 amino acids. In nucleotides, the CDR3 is TGTGCCAGCAGTAGTAGTATGGAGGGGGCGGATTCACCCCTCCACTTT. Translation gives CASSSSMEGADSPLHF.